The 20 T cell receptor beta chains below come from one sample, sequenced in a study of T cell changes during pregnancy in multiple sclerosis. Only in-frame clones appear in the TCRdb table, and some are missing; sequencing was by immunoSEQ multiplex PCR. Of about 42,000 clones detected, nearly 90% appear once; the ten largest clones hold over 0.85%. Sequenced here: CD4+ T cells from peripheral blood mononuclear cells, sampled after pregnancy. The origin of the receptors is a female donor with multiple sclerosis, enrolled in a pregnancy study.

V is TRBV29-1 and J is TRBJ1-1; 9 bases match TRBD1. The ends lost 7 bases at V and 1 base at J; junction bases unmatched: 4. The V gene's germline CDR1 is SQVTM and CDR2 ANQGSEA. The CDR3 is 13 residues long. DNA of the CDR3: TGCAGCGGCGCGACAGGGGGGAACACTGAAGCTTTCTTT. Protein: CSGATGGNTEAFF.

The chain uses TRBV2 and TRBJ1-6; maybe TRBD1 (5 bases). The CDR3 has 16 residues. V was clipped by 7 bases and J by 13 bases, with 26 bases between them. CDR1 is SNHLY, CDR2 FYNNEI, per germline. CDR3: CASTPTRGAPSMPLHF. The CDR3 DNA follows: TGTGCCAGCACACCCACGCGGGGCGCCCCTTCGATGCCCCTCCACTTT. The full variable domain, with the rest looked up from reference TRBV2 and TRBJ1-6, is EPEVTQTPSHQVTQMGQEVILRCVPISNHLYFYWYRQILGQKVEFLVSFYNNEISEKSEIFDDQFSVERPDGSNFTLKIRSTKLEDSAMYFCASTPTRGAPSMPLHFGNGTRLTVT.

This chain links TRBV9 with TRBJ2-1, with 10 bases identical to TRBD2. The CDR3 sequence is 15 residues long. V trimming: 3 bases; J trimming: 5 bases; junction bases outside the gene matches: 5. Germline-derived CDR1 and CDR2 are SGDLS and YYNGEE. The CDR3 loop reads CASSATSGLNNEQFF. In DNA form, the CDR3 reads TGTGCCAGCAGCGCGACTAGCGGGCTTAACAATGAGCAGTTCTTC.

The chain has TRBV29-1 and TRBJ2-5; D is perhaps TRBD2 (5 bases). Germline loops: CDR1 SQVTM, CDR2 ANQGSEA. The CDR3 covers 13 residues. The V gene lost 7 bases and the J gene lost 3 bases, with 15 bases spanning the gap. This chain's CDR3 is CSGLLGWEETQYF. CDR3 sequence (DNA): TGCAGCGGTCTACTAGGATGGGAAGAGACCCAGTACTTC.

This chain joins TRBV2 and TRBJ1-2; possible D gene TRBD1, 6 bases. The V end lost 6 bases, the J end lost 2 bases, and 13 bases lay between the germline ends. Germline CDR1 is SNHLY and CDR2 is FYNNEI. The length of the CDR3 is 14 residues. This CDR3 is CASRGEGTNYGYTF. CDR3 nucleotides: TGTGCCAGCAGGGGCGAGGGGACAAACTATGGCTACACCTTC.

This clone came up once. The V call is TRBV2, the J call TRBJ1-5; TRBD1 agrees at 9 bases. Unmatched junction bases numbered 9, after V lost 8 bases and J lost 7 bases. The germline CDR1 and CDR2 sequences are SNHLY and FYNNEI. The CDR3 is 14 amino acids. CDR3: CASSGTGWEQPQHF. The CDR3 DNA follows: TGTGCCAGCTCGGGGACAGGGTGGGAACAGCCCCAGCATTTT.

This clone was seen just once. This chain links TRBV10-3 with TRBJ2-7; D uncertain. The V end was cut by 4 bases, the J end by 7 bases, with 17 bases between. There are 14 residues in the CDR3. Per the germline V gene, CDR1 is ENHRY and CDR2 is SYGVKD. The DNA of the CDR3 is TGTGCCATCAGTGGTCCGGATTACTACGGGGAGCAGTACTTC. Amino acids: CAISGPDYYGEQYF.

V is TRBV7-9 and J is TRBJ1-2; D is possibly TRBD1 (5 bases). V was clipped by 5 bases and J by 8 bases, with 15 bases between them. The CDR3 loop spans 13 amino acids. Germline CDR1 SEHNR, CDR2 FQNEAQ (reference sequence). The CDR3: CASSLPGESGYTF. As DNA, the CDR3 is TGTGCCAGCAGCCTCCCGGGGGAGAGCGGCTACACCTTC.

The rearrangement uses TRBV5-4 and TRBJ1-5, with 7 bases lining up with TRBD1. The V gene's germline CDR1 is SGHNT and CDR2 YYREEE (reference sequence). This CDR3 is built from 15 residues. Trimming cost V 0 bases and J 6 bases; bases outside gene matches: 6. CDR3: CASSLAGQAPQPQHF. The CDR3 DNA sequence: TGTGCCAGCAGCTTGGCAGGACAGGCCCCTCAGCCCCAGCATTTT.

J is TRBJ1-5 and V is TRBV18, with TRBD1 matching 7 bases. The CDR3 loop spans 15 amino acids. Germline V gene lookup returns CDR1 KGHSH and CDR2 LQKENI. Trimming removed 6 bases from V and 2 bases from J; junction bases left unmatched: 7. This chain's CDR3 is CASSIQGGGNQPQHF. The CDR3 DNA reads TGTGCCAGCTCTATCCAGGGGGGTGGCAATCAGCCCCAGCATTTT.

The chain links TRBV4-3 to TRBJ1-6; 10 bases map to TRBD1. In germline, CDR1 is LGHNA, CDR2 YSLEER. The CDR3 spans 19 residues. J lost 8 bases, V lost 0 bases, and 13 bases had no gene match. The chain's CDR3 is CASSQDRLSGTGVYSPLHF. DNA of the CDR3: TGCGCCAGCAGCCAAGATAGGTTGTCTGGGACAGGGGTGTATTCACCCCTCCACTTT.

The chain couples TRBV28 to TRBJ1-1; D may be TRBD1 (5 bases). The CDR3 loop spans 13 amino acids. Trimming removed 5 bases from V and 5 bases from J, with 12 bases in between. Germline CDR1 MDHEN, CDR2 SYDVKM. CDR3 coding DNA: TGTGCCAGCAGTACCCCGGGGGGAACTGAAGCTTTCTTT. This sequence encodes CASSTPGGTEAFF.

This clone was found once. The chain has TRBV5-6 and TRBJ1-1; tentative D call: TRBD1 (6 bases). The CDR3 is made up of 16 amino acids. Trimming pared 1 base from V and 3 bases from J, leaving 16 bases between. CDR1 and CDR2 from the germline V gene are SGHDT and YYEEEE. The CDR3 sequence: CASSLRQAKFYTEAFF. The CDR3 DNA sequence: TGTGCCAGCAGCTTGAGACAGGCCAAATTTTACACTGAAGCTTTCTTT.

The J gene is TRBJ2-7, the V gene TRBV5-1; 10 nucleotides match TRBD1. The CDR3 is 15 amino acids. The germline gives CDR1 SGHRS, CDR2 YFSETQ. V shed 4 bases and J 2 bases; nucleotides not matched to a gene: 6. The CDR3 DNA reads as TGCGCCAGCAGCCCCGGGACAGGGGACACCTACGAGCAGTACTTC. Translating gives CASSPGTGDTYEQYF. The complete variable domain, with remaining parts taken from reference TRBV5-1 and TRBJ2-7, reads KAGVTQTPRYLIKTRGQQVTLSCSPISGHRSVSWYQQTPGQGLQFLFEYFSETQRNKGNFPGRFSGRQFSNSRSEMNVSTLELGDSALYLCASSPGTGDTYEQYFGPGTRLTVT.

The chain combines TRBV4-1 with TRBJ1-6; 7 bases line up with TRBD1. The CDR3 is 14 residues long. The trim removed 2 bases at V and 10 bases at J, leaving 5 bases unmatched. CDR1 and CDR2 from the germline V gene are MGHRA and YSYEKL. CDR3 bases: TGCGCCAGCAGCCAAAGGACAGGCCGATCACCCCTCCACTTT. Translated: CASSQRTGRSPLHF.

This clone was seen once. This chain uses TRBV6-1 with TRBJ1-5; perhaps TRBD1 as D (6 bases). The length of the CDR3 is 13 residues. Germline V gene lookup returns CDR1 MNHNS and CDR2 SASEGT. V shed 7 bases and J shed 4 bases, with 11 bases lying between them. The CDR3 DNA sequence: TGTGCCAGCACTCTACAGGGAAATCAGCCCCAGCATTTT. Translation: CASTLQGNQPQHF.

This clone was detected only a few times. This sequence joins TRBV11-3 and TRBJ1-6; 9 positions match TRBD1. The CDR3 totals 20 residues. The V segment lost 4 bases and the J segment 10 bases; nucleotides outside the gene matches: 23. Germline CDR1 is SGHNT and CDR2 is YENEEA. CDR3 DNA: TGTGCCAGCAGCTCAGAATCAAGGACAGGGGAAGGTTCGGGCTCCTCACCCCTCCACTTT. It codes for CASSSESRTGEGSGSSPLHF.

V usage is TRBV4-3 and J usage is TRBJ2-1; D may be TRBD2 (5 bases). The germline CDR1 and CDR2 sequences are LGHNA and YSLEER. The CDR3 sequence is 16 residues long. V was shortened by 4 bases and J by 7 bases, with 20 bases between the two germline ends. The CDR3 protein is CASSPVAVGRRNEQFF. The CDR3 DNA is TGCGCCAGCAGCCCAGTGGCAGTCGGGCGGAGGAATGAGCAGTTCTTC.

A note on this clone: Because the CDR3's place on the DNA is in doubt, the DNA is left out and the CDR3 is given as listed by TCRdb. The chain has TRBV21-1 and TRBJ1-1; no check of the table's D call, TRBD1, against the DNA was made. TRBV21-1 is assigned pseudogene status. The CDR3 has 16 amino acids, counting both end residues. CDR3 sequence reads: CASSNEPWAGGASAFF.

This chain links TRBV7-2 with TRBJ2-5; D perhaps matches TRBD1 (6 bases). Germline V gene sequence: CDR1 SGHTA, CDR2 FQGNSA. Trimming removed 5 bases from V and 7 bases from J, with 14 bases in between. The CDR3 loop spans 13 amino acids. CDR3 nucleotide sequence: TGTGCCAGCAGCCCCCGGACAGCAATGACCCAGTACTTC. This translates into CASSPRTAMTQYF.